Shown below are 25 T cell receptor beta chains from a single sample sequenced in a study of identical twins. TCRdb ran MiXCR on the 5' RACE reads and lists one entry per CDR3 protein. The sample comprises roughly 250,000 distinct CDR3 sequences, over 11% of which are singletons, and under 9.5% rests with the top ten. Material for sequencing was memory (CD45RO+) T cells sorted from blood. Receptor source: a woman under 30 in good health.

The sample holds a few counts of this clonotype. This chain connects TRBV5-1 to TRBJ2-5; 11 bases align to TRBD2. Per the germline V gene, CDR1 is SGHRS and CDR2 is YFSETQ. The ends lost 2 bases at V and 3 bases at J; junction bases unmatched: 3. The CDR3 is made up of 15 amino acids. CDR3 nucleotides: TGCGCCAGCAGCTTTTTGACTAGCGGGGAAGAGACCCAGTACTTC. It is translated as CASSFLTSGEETQYF. The variable domain in full, completed from reference TRBV5-1 and TRBJ2-5, reads KAGVTQTPRYLIKTRGQQVTLSCSPISGHRSVSWYQQTPGQGLQFLFEYFSETQRNKGNFPGRFSGRQFSNSRSEMNVSTLELGDSALYLCASSFLTSGEETQYFGPGTRLLVL.

This chain uses TRBV15 with TRBJ2-4; perhaps TRBD2 as D (6 bases). In germline, CDR1 is LNHNV, CDR2 YYDKDF (reference sequence). This CDR3 has 15 residues. Trimming cost V 7 bases and J 0 bases, with 13 bases left between them. The CDR3 DNA follows: TGTGCCACCACCCTTGGAGGGCGAGCCAAAAACATTCAGTACTTC. It encodes CATTLGGRAKNIQYF.

The chain joins TRBV12-3 or TRBV12-4 to TRBJ1-2; maybe TRBD1 (6 bases). The CDR3 is 15 residues long. Trimming took 7 bases from V and 8 from J, leaving 23 bases between them. CDR3 nucleotides: TGTGCCAGCACCTATATGGGGGCGAAGGGAGACGGCTACACCTTC. The encoded protein is CASTYMGAKGDGYTF.

This clonotype was picked up many times. This chain links TRBV29-1 with TRBJ2-3; D tentatively fits TRBD1 or TRBD2 (6 bases each). Germline loops: CDR1 SQVTM, CDR2 ANQGSEA. With 3 bases removed from V and 2 bases from J, the gap between germline ends came to 9 bases. The CDR3 loop spans 13 amino acids. The CDR3 reads CSVEEGVTDTQYF. In DNA, the CDR3 is TGCAGCGTTGAGGAGGGGGTCACAGATACGCAGTATTTT.

This clonotype was counted only a few times. The chain uses TRBV30 and TRBJ2-1; the match to TRBD2 covers 7 bases. Germline V CDR1 and CDR2: GTSNPN, SVGIG (reference sequence). CDR3 length equals 15 residues. With V trimmed by 0 bases and J by 9 bases, 11 bases remained unmatched. CDR3 coding DNA: TGTGCCTGGAGTGTATACCCCGTAGCGGGTATTGAGCAGTTCTTC. Its protein product is CAWSVYPVAGIEQFF.

This clonotype showed up many times. This chain joins TRBV6-5 and TRBJ2-3, with 9 bases fitting TRBD1. CDR1 is MNHEY, CDR2 SVGAGI, per germline. J was trimmed by 1 base and V by 0 bases; bases with no gene match: 5. This CDR3 spans 17 amino acids. In nucleotides, the CDR3 is TGTGCCAGCAGTTACTCGATAAGGACAGGGGGCACAGATACGCAGTATTTT. It translates to CASSYSIRTGGTDTQYF.

This clonotype was picked up a small number of times. The chain couples TRBV20-1 to TRBJ2-5; tentatively, D is TRBD2 (6 bases). V lost 5 bases and J 5 bases, leaving 12 bases between the germline ends. CDR1 and CDR2 from the germline V gene are DFQATT and SNEGSKA (reference sequence). This CDR3 has 12 residues. CDR3 sequence reads: CSAGRLEETQYF. In DNA form, the CDR3 reads TGCAGTGCTGGGAGGCTAGAGGAGACCCAGTACTTC.

A note on this clonotype: Relative to the germline gene, one junction end is altered; a read error may explain this. The chain is built from TRBV7-7 and TRBJ2-5; the D is unclear. Germline V gene lookup returns CDR1 SSHAT and CDR2 FNYEAQ (reference sequence). The CDR3 extends over 16 amino acids. The CDR3 sequence: CASSPGLGNPQETQYF. The CDR3 DNA reads TGTGCTAGCAGCCCTGGCCTAGGTAACCCTCAAGAGACCCAGTACTTC.

The rearrangement uses TRBV20-1 and TRBJ2-1; a weak D match, TRBD2 (5 bases). The CDR3 runs to 13 residues. The germline V and J ends were trimmed by 5 bases and 8 bases, with 16 bases remaining between them. The V gene's germline CDR1 is DFQATT and CDR2 SNEGSKA (reference sequence). This chain's CDR3 is CSALRADRYEQFF. Here the CDR3 DNA reads TGCAGTGCTCTGAGGGCAGATAGGTATGAGCAGTTCTTC.

This clonotype was picked up a small number of times. The chain is built from TRBV7-6 and TRBJ2-7, with TRBD2 identical over 9 bases. Losses at the gene ends were 0 bases for V and 1 base for J; bases not matched to a gene: 13. Germline assignment: CDR1 SGHVS and CDR2 FNYEAQ. This CDR3 contains 19 residues. The CDR3 DNA is TGTGCCAGCAGCTTAGCTCCTAGCGGGGCAGGCTTCCAATCCTACGAGCAGTACTTC. It is translated as CASSLAPSGAGFQSYEQYF.

This clonotype was seen many times. As DNA, the CDR3 is TGCGCCAGCAGCTTGGTCCCGACAGGGGAAAGCACTGAAGCTTTCTTT. It yields the protein CASSLVPTGESTEAFF. This sequence joins TRBV5-1 and TRBJ1-1; TRBD1 matches 8 bases. After removal of 0 bases from V and 4 bases from J, the junction contained 8 bases not matched to a gene. Germline V gene data show CDR1 as SGHRS and CDR2 as YFSETQ. The CDR3 has 16 amino acids. The variable domain in full, with the rest retrieved from reference TRBV5-1 and TRBJ1-1, is KAGVTQTPRYLIKTRGQQVTLSCSPISGHRSVSWYQQTPGQGLQFLFEYFSETQRNKGNFPGRFSGRQFSNSRSEMNVSTLELGDSALYLCASSLVPTGESTEAFFGQGTRLTVV.

The sample holds many counts of this clonotype. This sequence joins TRBV20-1 and TRBJ1-2; no reliable D call. This CDR3 region has 11 residues. Germline CDR1 DFQATT, CDR2 SNEGSKA (reference sequence). V lost 6 bases to trimming and J lost 7 bases, with 12 bases between them. CDR3 amino acids: CSALPSSGYTF. In nucleotides, the CDR3 is TGCAGTGCCCTTCCTTCGTCTGGCTACACCTTC.

This clonotype was observed many times. V usage is TRBV7-8 and J usage is TRBJ2-3, with 14 nucleotides matching TRBD2. This CDR3 has 17 amino acids. Germline V gene data show CDR1 as SGHVS and CDR2 as FQNEAQ. After removal of 5 bases from V and 9 bases from J, the junction contained 13 bases not matched to a gene. The CDR3 sequence is CASSQRSLGTSGGTQYF. CDR3 nucleotides: TGTGCCAGCAGCCAAAGGTCCCTAGGGACTAGCGGGGGAACGCAGTATTTT.

This clonotype was counted only a few times. The chain is built from TRBV6-1 and TRBJ1-4; 8 nucleotides agree with TRBD1. V gave up 6 bases and J gave up 0 bases; unmatched junction bases: 9. The CDR3 sequence is 17 residues long. Germline CDR1 and CDR2: MNHNS and SASEGT. For the CDR3, the DNA is TGTGCCAGCAGAAGTGGGACAGGTTACACAACTAATGAAAAACTGTTTTTT. Translation: CASRSGTGYTTNEKLFF.

The chain has TRBV9 and TRBJ2-7; a possible D gene is TRBD1 (5 bases). The length of the CDR3 is 14 residues. Germline V gene data show CDR1 as SGDLS and CDR2 as YYNGEE. V gave up 2 bases and J gave up 1 base, with 10 bases separating them. CDR3 sequence reads: CASSVTDISYEQYF. The CDR3 DNA sequence: TGTGCCAGCAGCGTTACGGACATTTCCTACGAGCAGTACTTC.

In its sample, this clonotype was seen a few times. This chain joins TRBV6-2 or TRBV6-3 and TRBJ2-1, with 12 bases aligning to TRBD2. V gave up 7 bases and J gave up 4 bases; unmatched junction bases: 5. Germline V gene lookup returns CDR1 MNHEY and CDR2 SVGEGT. The CDR3 consists of 15 residues. The CDR3 DNA reads TGTGCCAGCACCCGGGGGACTAGCGGGTACAATGAGCAGTTCTTC. Amino acids: CASTRGTSGYNEQFF.

The chain couples TRBV5-1 to TRBJ2-5; D remains unclear. Trimming cost V 4 bases and J 2 bases, with 18 bases left between them. There are 16 residues in the CDR3. In germline, CDR1 is SGHRS, CDR2 YFSETQ. CDR3 bases: TGCGCCAGCAGCCAATGGAACCCTGGATCTCAAGAGACCCAGTACTTC. This codes for CASSQWNPGSQETQYF.

This clonotype appeared many times. The chain is built from TRBV11-2 and TRBJ2-2; D uncertain. The V gene lost 3 bases and the J gene lost 2 bases, with 4 bases spanning the gap. This CDR3 is built from 13 residues. Looked up from germline, CDR1 is SGHAT and CDR2 is FQNNGV. This CDR3 is CASSFSNTGELFF. As DNA, the CDR3 is TGTGCCAGCAGCTTCTCAAACACCGGGGAGCTGTTTTTT.

The rearrangement joins TRBV6-2 or TRBV6-3 to TRBJ2-1; 7 bases agree with TRBD2. J lost 5 bases, V lost 5 bases, and 9 bases had no gene match. Germline V lookup: CDR1 MNHEY, CDR2 SVGEGT. This CDR3 has 15 amino acids. This CDR3 is CASSTRRAGDNEQFF. CDR3 nucleotide sequence: TGTGCCAGCAGTACCCGCAGGGCGGGGGACAATGAGCAGTTCTTC.

The rearrangement uses TRBV19 and TRBJ1-2, with 10 positions matching TRBD1. Per the germline V gene, CDR1 is LNHDA and CDR2 is SQIVND (reference sequence). CDR3 length equals 16 residues. The junction had 4 bases not matched to a gene; V was cut back by 0 bases and J by 3 bases. The CDR3 region is CASSIEDGTGDYGYTF. In nucleotides, the CDR3 is TGTGCCAGTAGTATAGAGGACGGGACAGGGGACTATGGCTACACCTTC.

This clonotype has ten or more counts. The chain employs TRBV15 and TRBJ1-1; D unclear. V was cut by 0 bases and J by 1 base, with 6 bases left in between. CDR3 length: 14 residues. Per germline, CDR1 LNHNV and CDR2 YYDKDF (reference sequence). The CDR3 region is CATSRDGRNTEAFF. Here the CDR3 DNA reads TGTGCCACCAGCAGAGACGGCAGGAACACTGAAGCTTTCTTT. Variable domain in full (rest from reference TRBV15 and TRBJ1-1): DAMVIQNPRYQVTQFGKPVTLSCSQTLNHNVMYWYQQKSSQAPKLLFHYYDKDFNNEADTPDNFQSRRPNTSFCFLDIRSPGLGDTAMYLCATSRDGRNTEAFFGQGTRLTVV.

J is TRBJ1-2 and V is TRBV5-1; 7 positions agree with TRBD1. V trimming: 0 bases; J trimming: 8 bases; junction bases outside the gene matches: 4. CDR1 and CDR2 (germline): SGHRS, YFSETQ. The CDR3 length is 13 residues. This CDR3 reads CASSLDRGQGYTF. CDR3 bases: TGCGCCAGCAGCTTGGACAGGGGTCAAGGCTACACCTTC.

CDR3 loop: CASILRMNTGELFF. In DNA form, the CDR3 reads TGTGCCAGCATCCTTCGGATGAACACCGGGGAGCTGTTTTTT. The genes are TRBV11-2 and TRBJ2-2; D not certain. The CDR3 is 14 amino acids. Trimming took off 7 bases at V and 1 base at J, with 10 bases between the two ends. Per germline, CDR1 SGHAT and CDR2 FQNNGV.

The CDR3 DNA reads as TGTGCCAGCAGCCTTCGGACAGGGGCCCTGGTGTACGAGCAGTACTTC. It is translated as CASSLRTGALVYEQYF. The chain is built from TRBV14 and TRBJ2-7; TRBD1 matches at 9 bases. The CDR3 totals 16 residues. The germline gives CDR1 SGHDN, CDR2 FVKESK. The ends lost 4 bases at V and 4 bases at J; junction bases unmatched: 11.

This clonotype has only a few counts. The rearrangement links TRBV18 to TRBJ1-2, with D unresolved. The CDR3 is 13 amino acids. V lost 6 bases, J lost 4 bases, and 12 bases lay in between. CDR1 KGHSH and CDR2 LQKENI come from the germline V gene. The DNA for the CDR3 is TGTGCCAGCTCTCTGGACCCATCCTATGGCTACACCTTC. This translates into CASSLDPSYGYTF.